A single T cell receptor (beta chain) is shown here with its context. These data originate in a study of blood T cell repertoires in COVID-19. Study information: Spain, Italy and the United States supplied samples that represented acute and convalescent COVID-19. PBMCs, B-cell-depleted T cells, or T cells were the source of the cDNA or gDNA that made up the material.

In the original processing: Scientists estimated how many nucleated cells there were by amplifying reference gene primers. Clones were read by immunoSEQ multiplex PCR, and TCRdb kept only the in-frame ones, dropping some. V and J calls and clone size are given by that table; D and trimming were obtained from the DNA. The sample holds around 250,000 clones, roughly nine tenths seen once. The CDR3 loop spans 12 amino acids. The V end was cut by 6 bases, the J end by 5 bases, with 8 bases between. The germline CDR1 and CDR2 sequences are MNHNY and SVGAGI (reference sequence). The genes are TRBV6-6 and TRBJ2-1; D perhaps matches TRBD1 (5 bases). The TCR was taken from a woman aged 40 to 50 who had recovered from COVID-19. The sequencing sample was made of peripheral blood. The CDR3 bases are TGTGCCAGCAGGCAGGGTAACAATGAGCAGTTCTTC. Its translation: CASRQGNNEQFF.